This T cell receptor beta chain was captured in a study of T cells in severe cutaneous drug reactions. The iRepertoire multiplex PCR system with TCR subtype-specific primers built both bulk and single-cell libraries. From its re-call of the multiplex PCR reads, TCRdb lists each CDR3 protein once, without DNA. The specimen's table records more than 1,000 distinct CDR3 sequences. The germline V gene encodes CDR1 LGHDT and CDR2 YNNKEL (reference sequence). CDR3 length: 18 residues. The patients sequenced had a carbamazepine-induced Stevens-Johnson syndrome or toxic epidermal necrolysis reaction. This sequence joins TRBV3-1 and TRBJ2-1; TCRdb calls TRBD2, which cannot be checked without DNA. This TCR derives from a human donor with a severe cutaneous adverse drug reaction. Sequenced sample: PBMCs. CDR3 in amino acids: CASSQERAWRGGYNEQFF.